This entry lists 28 T cell receptor beta chains sequenced from one sample in a study of cytomegalovirus exposure and HLA in healthy donors. PCR was performed using 60 Vbeta and 13 Jbeta primers. Profiling relied on immunoSEQ multiplex PCR, and the TCRdb table lists in-frame clones only, not all of them. This sample's table has tens of thousands of clones. The sequencing input was PBMCs. The source is a woman aged 50 to 65 in good health and CMV-seropositive.

The chain joins TRBV18 to TRBJ2-5; perhaps TRBD1 as D (6 bases). The J call may be incorrect, as the DNA end agrees better with TRBJ2-7. The CDR3 is 14 amino acids. From germline, CDR1 is KGHSH and CDR2 LQKENI. The CDR3 DNA reads as TGTGCCAGCTCACCGACAACAGGGTCCTACGAGCAGTACTTC. Residues: CASSPTTGSYEQYF.

The V and J genes are TRBV7-2 and TRBJ2-7; tentatively, D is TRBD1 (6 bases). The CDR3 is 14 residues long. Germline CDR1 SGHTA, CDR2 FQGNSA. The V gene lost 5 bases and the J gene lost 7 bases, with 18 bases spanning the gap. This chain's CDR3 is CASSPGGRHREQYF. CDR3 DNA: TGTGCCAGCAGCCCTGGGGGCAGACATCGGGAGCAGTACTTC.

The rearrangement uses TRBV19 and TRBJ1-1; no definite D call. The CDR3 length is 12 residues. Germline V gene data show CDR1 as LNHDA and CDR2 as SQIVND (reference sequence). Trimming pared 10 bases from V and 2 bases from J, leaving 11 bases between. The CDR3 DNA sequence: TGTGCCACAAAGGAGGTTAACACTGAAGCTTTCTTT. It is translated as CATKEVNTEAFF.

The rearrangement links TRBV18 to TRBJ1-6; D is perhaps TRBD1 (6 bases). Germline CDR1 and CDR2: KGHSH and LQKENI. The CDR3 loop spans 14 amino acids. The germline V and J ends were trimmed by 6 bases and 10 bases, with 16 bases remaining between them. The CDR3 region is CASSSSGERSPLHF. In nucleotides, the CDR3 is TGTGCCAGCTCTTCATCAGGGGAGAGGTCACCCCTCCACTTT.

This chain uses TRBV4-3 with TRBJ1-2; D perhaps matches TRBD1 (5 bases). The CDR3 runs 14 residues. Germline V lookup: CDR1 LGHNA, CDR2 YSLEER. Deletions cut 0 bases from V and 4 bases from J, with 9 bases between. CDR3 coding DNA: TGCGCCAGCAGCCAAGATCCGGGGGGCTATGGCTACACCTTC. Translation gives CASSQDPGGYGYTF.

The CDR3 DNA is TGCGCCAGCAGCCGCAGCCTACGACAGAGCACCCATTCACCCCTCCACTTT. It codes for CASSRSLRQSTHSPLHF. V gene TRBV4-3 combines with J gene TRBJ1-6; possibly TRBD1 for D (5 bases). The CDR3 loop spans 17 amino acids. Trimming stripped 4 bases from V and 8 bases from J, with 21 bases between. Germline values: CDR1 LGHNA, CDR2 YSLEER.

The chain employs TRBV14 and TRBJ2-1, with 9 bases matching TRBD2. The CDR3 spans 15 residues. The V gene's germline CDR1 is SGHDN and CDR2 FVKESK. The V gene end was trimmed by 4 bases and the J gene end by 8 bases; junction bases not matched to a gene: 9. The CDR3 is CASSPPGREGHEQFF. The CDR3 DNA follows: TGTGCCAGCAGCCCCCCGGGGCGGGAGGGGCATGAGCAGTTCTTC.

The rearrangement uses TRBV18 and TRBJ1-2; D possibly corresponds to TRBD1 (6 bases). Germline lookup yields CDR1 KGHSH and CDR2 LQKENI. The CDR3 loop spans 13 amino acids. V was shortened by 6 bases and J by 4 bases, with 12 bases between the two germline ends. CDR3 DNA sequence: TGTGCCAGCTCCCCGAGACAGGCCTATGGCTACACCTTC. It is translated as CASSPRQAYGYTF.

The chain has TRBV5-1 and TRBJ2-2, with D tentatively TRBD1 (6 bases). CDR1 and CDR2 from the germline V gene are SGHRS and YFSETQ. Trimming removed 6 bases at V and 0 bases at J, with 9 bases between. The CDR3 spans 14 residues. The CDR3 DNA follows: TGCGCCAGCAATGAGGGGGCGAACACCGGGGAGCTGTTTTTT. It specifies CASNEGANTGELFF.

V usage is TRBV19 and J usage is TRBJ2-5; D might be TRBD1 (6 bases). V lost 5 bases and J lost 0, with 10 bases in between. This CDR3 is 14 amino acids long. Germline CDR1 is LNHDA and CDR2 is SQIVND (reference sequence). As DNA, the CDR3 is TGTGCCAGTAGTGTACAGGGATACCAAGAGACCCAGTACTTC. Encoded protein: CASSVQGYQETQYF.

The chain links TRBV28 to TRBJ1-1; the D gene is possibly TRBD1 (6 bases). The CDR3 consists of 14 residues. The germline V gene has CDR1 MDHEN and CDR2 SYDVKM. Trimming removed 2 bases from V and 4 bases from J, with 11 bases in between. CDR3 in DNA: TGTGCCAGCAGTTTAAGGGGGTTTAGCACTGAAGCTTTCTTT. It specifies CASSLRGFSTEAFF.

The V gene is TRBV5-4, the J gene TRBJ2-2, with TRBD2 identical over 8 bases. The junction had 5 bases not matched to a gene; V was cut back by 4 bases and J by 3 bases. Germline CDR1 is SGHNT and CDR2 is YYREEE (reference sequence). This CDR3 contains 15 residues. The CDR3 DNA reads TGTGCCAGCAGCCGCGGGGGGCGGGACACCGGGGAGCTGTTTTTT. It codes for CASSRGGRDTGELFF.

The gene calls are TRBV6-5 and TRBJ2-7, with D possibly being TRBD2 (5 bases). Trimming removed 8 bases from V and 2 bases from J, with 16 bases in between. The CDR3 totals 14 residues. Germline CDR1 and CDR2: MNHEY and SVGAGI. CDR3 DNA: TGTGCCAGCGGGAGCCACGGTATCCCCTACGAGCAGTACTTC. Translating it yields CASGSHGIPYEQYF.

V is TRBV28 and J is TRBJ1-4, with no clear D. The CDR3 length is 15 residues. The V and J ends lost 6 bases and 0 bases respectively, with 11 bases between them. The germline gives CDR1 MDHEN, CDR2 SYDVKM. The CDR3 DNA reads as TGTGCCAGCAGACGCCGGGAAACAACTAATGAAAAACTGTTTTTT. Its translation: CASRRRETTNEKLFF.

The chain combines TRBV28 with TRBJ1-2, with 8 bases fitting TRBD1. The CDR3 has 15 amino acids. CDR1 is MDHEN, CDR2 SYDVKM, per germline. Trimming removed 7 bases from V and 6 bases from J; junction bases left unmatched: 13. The CDR3 nucleotides read TGTGCCAGCACTCCCCCCCTCGGGACAGGACATGGCTACACCTTC. Its translation is CASTPPLGTGHGYTF.

The V and J genes are TRBV19 and TRBJ2-1, with 13 bases fitting TRBD2. The CDR3 runs to 17 residues. V shed 1 base, J shed 7 bases, and the junction held 7 bases outside the gene matches. Per the germline V gene, CDR1 is LNHDA and CDR2 is SQIVND (reference sequence). The CDR3 DNA is TGTGCCAGTAGTATAGGAGCGGGACTAGCGGGGTTTAATGAGCAGTTCTTC. Its protein is CASSIGAGLAGFNEQFF.

The CDR3 bases are TGCGCCAGCAGCGCCGGGACTCCTTATTACAATGAGCAGTTCTTC. This codes for CASSAGTPYYNEQFF. This rearrangement joins TRBV5-1 to TRBJ2-1, with D possibly matching TRBD2 (6 bases). The CDR3 loop spans 15 amino acids. Trimming shortened V by 4 bases and J by 4 bases, and 15 bases separated the two germline ends. Germline lookup yields CDR1 SGHRS and CDR2 YFSETQ.

The chain carries TRBV28 and TRBJ1-2, with 7 bases matching TRBD1. This CDR3 comprises 12 residues. CDR1 and CDR2 (germline): MDHEN, SYDVKM. V gave up 5 bases and J gave up 9 bases; unmatched junction bases: 6. The CDR3 region has the DNA TGTGCCAGCAGTCTTGACAGGGTCCGCTACACCTTC. Protein product: CASSLDRVRYTF.

The rearrangement joins TRBV19 to TRBJ1-1; perhaps TRBD1 as D (5 bases). Trimming cost V 3 bases and J 0 bases, with 11 bases left between them. CDR3 length: 15 amino acids. Germline loops: CDR1 LNHDA, CDR2 SQIVND (reference sequence). In DNA, the CDR3 is TGTGCCAGTAGTATCGAGGACACGATGAACACTGAAGCTTTCTTT. It encodes CASSIEDTMNTEAFF.

This rearrangement joins TRBV7-6 to TRBJ2-2; 10 positions match TRBD2. This CDR3 region has 17 residues. Germline V lookup: CDR1 SGHVS, CDR2 FNYEAQ. The V segment lost 5 bases and the J segment 7 bases; nucleotides outside the gene matches: 13. In nucleotides, the CDR3 is TGTGCCAGCAGCGCCCAGCCCACTAGCGGGACAGACGGGGAGCTGTTTTTT. As protein: CASSAQPTSGTDGELFF.

The rearrangement joins TRBV6-1 to TRBJ2-2, with 9 bases aligning to TRBD1. Germline CDR1 MNHNS, CDR2 SASEGT. Losses at the gene ends were 4 bases for V and 6 bases for J; bases not matched to a gene: 12. The CDR3 consists of 17 residues. CDR3 nucleotides: TGTGCCAGCAGTGTTAACCAGGGACAGGGTCTCGCCGGGGAGCTGTTTTTT. Its protein product is CASSVNQGQGLAGELFF.

CDR3 residues: CSVRTGAFSGANVLTF. The CDR3 DNA reads TGCAGCGTTAGGACAGGGGCCTTCTCTGGGGCCAACGTCCTGACTTTC. The chain carries TRBV29-1 and TRBJ2-6, with 9 positions matching TRBD1. The CDR3 contains 16 residues. V dropped 5 bases and J dropped 0; count of bases not matched to a gene: 5. Germline V lookup: CDR1 SQVTM, CDR2 ANQGSEA.

The V call is TRBV4-3, the J call TRBJ1-6; maybe TRBD1 (6 bases). CDR3 size: 15 residues. Germline-derived CDR1 and CDR2 are LGHNA and YSLEER. Between the trimmed V and J ends, which lost 2 bases and 7 bases, there was a span of 12 bases. CDR3 in amino acids: CASSQLQGRNSPLHF. DNA for the CDR3: TGCGCCAGCAGCCAACTCCAGGGGCGGAATTCACCCCTCCACTTT.

The chain links TRBV4-1 to TRBJ2-2; weak D call: TRBD2 (5 bases). Trimming pared 4 bases from V and 3 bases from J, leaving 15 bases between. This CDR3 comprises 16 residues. Germline V gene sequence: CDR1 MGHRA, CDR2 YSYEKL. This CDR3 is CASSPLGGSDTGELFF. Here the CDR3 DNA reads TGCGCCAGCAGCCCCCTGGGCGGGTCGGACACCGGGGAGCTGTTTTTT.

The chain carries TRBV4-1 and TRBJ2-3; 9 positions match TRBD2. The V and J ends lost 4 bases and 1 base, in that order; junction bases with no gene match: 6. Germline loops: CDR1 MGHRA, CDR2 YSYEKL. The CDR3 contains 16 residues. The CDR3 loop reads CASSLRLAERTDTQYF. The CDR3, as DNA: TGCGCCAGCAGCCTTAGACTAGCGGAGCGCACAGATACGCAGTATTTT.

This rearrangement joins TRBV18 to TRBJ1-2; D may be TRBD1 (6 bases). Per the germline V gene, CDR1 is KGHSH and CDR2 is LQKENI. Deletions cut 8 bases from V and 4 bases from J, with 20 bases between. The CDR3 runs 15 residues. The CDR3 DNA is TGTGCCAGCGGCGAGGTCCAGGGGAGCATCTATGGCTACACCTTC. This sequence encodes CASGEVQGSIYGYTF.

The J gene is TRBJ1-4, the V gene TRBV28, with TRBD1 as a possible D gene (5 bases). Trimming took 7 bases from V and 8 from J, leaving 20 bases between them. CDR1 and CDR2 (germline): MDHEN, SYDVKM. This CDR3 has 15 amino acids. CDR3 region: CASTETGQGIEKLFF. The CDR3 DNA reads TGTGCCAGCACTGAGACCGGGCAGGGAATCGAAAAACTGTTTTTT.

This chain uses TRBV19 with TRBJ1-1, with D perhaps matching TRBD1 (6 bases). CDR1 is LNHDA, CDR2 SQIVND, per germline (reference sequence). Trimming left V 3 bases short and J 7 bases short, with 21 bases between. The CDR3 is 16 amino acids. The CDR3 is CASSINPGRVQGEAFF. The DNA of the CDR3 is TGTGCCAGTAGTATTAACCCCGGGAGGGTACAGGGTGAAGCTTTCTTT.